The sequence of this T cell receptor beta chain was determined in a study of response to subunit inactivated influenza vaccine. Broader study findings: Each seasonal flu vaccination may recruit only limited new T cells, authors suggested.

This clonotype has only a few counts. Its target is not known. One entry per CDR3 protein results from TCRdb running MiXCR on the RT-PCR reads. The data contain 430,000 or so distinct CDR3 sequences, approximately 10% of them singletons. CDR3 size: 16 residues. CDR1 and CDR2 (germline): SGHRS, YFSETQ. J was trimmed by 5 bases and V by 1 base; bases with no gene match: 8. This sequence originates from a man aged 45 to 65 who received an inactivated influenza vaccine. Sequences were derived from PBMCs from blood, sampled around seven weeks after vaccination. This chain joins TRBV5-1 and TRBJ1-1, with TRBD1 identical over 10 bases. CDR3 amino acids: CASSLFLPGQGTEAFF. The CDR3 coding sequence is TGCGCCAGCAGCTTGTTCCTTCCGGGACAGGGGACTGAAGCTTTCTTT.